This is a list of T cell receptor beta chains from one sample in a study of blood T cells in healthy people across ages. From the 5' RACE reads, TCRdb called clonotypes with MiXCR, one entry per CDR3 protein. The sample records over 500,000 distinct CDR3 sequences, 52% being singletons. The sequenced sample consisted of blood. These receptors were obtained from a woman of 80 years or more in good health. CDR3s include the opening cysteine and the closing phenylalanine or tryptophan. Fields, in order: CDR3 protein, CDR3 DNA, V gene, clone size, D gene, J gene. D genes are given only for firm matches. Size values are once, few and many counts, or a class for expanded clones, and some rows have none.

CDR3 protein: CASTTPRQGSDEQFF; CDR3 DNA: TGTGCCAGCACCACCCCTCGGCAGGGTAGTGATGAGCAGTTCTTC; V gene: TRBV6-2/TRBV6-3; clone size: -; D gene: -; J gene: TRBJ2-1
CDR3 protein: CSARDSRRSGSPLHF; CDR3 DNA: TGCAGTGCTAGGGACAGCCGACGTTCGGGTTCACCCCTCCACTTT; V gene: TRBV20-1; clone size: many; D gene: -; J gene: TRBJ1-6
CDR3 protein: CASSLETGANTEAFF; CDR3 DNA: TGTGCCAGCAGCTTAGAGACAGGGGCGAACACTGAAGCTTTCTTT; V gene: TRBV5-4; clone size: -; D gene: TRBD1; J gene: TRBJ1-1
CDR3 protein: CASSSQGRGATEAFF; CDR3 DNA: TGTGCCAGCAGCTCACAGGGGAGGGGAGCCACTGAAGCTTTCTTT; V gene: TRBV7-6; clone size: -; D gene: TRBD1; J gene: TRBJ1-1
CDR3 protein: CASCLIGPNTEAFF; CDR3 DNA: TGTGCCAGCTGCCTTATAGGCCCGAACACTGAAGCTTTCTTT; V gene: TRBV19; clone size: once; D gene: -; J gene: TRBJ1-1
CDR3 protein: CASSPPPGHLGGSETQYF; CDR3 DNA: TGTGCCAGCAGTCCTCCACCGGGACACCTGGGGGGCTCAGAGACCCAGTACTTC; V gene: TRBV27; clone size: -; D gene: -; J gene: TRBJ2-5
CDR3 protein: CASSTGNEQFF; CDR3 DNA: TGTGCCAGCTCAACTGGGAATGAGCAGTTCTTC; V gene: TRBV18; clone size: -; D gene: -; J gene: TRBJ2-1
CDR3 protein: CASSLTGQEETQYF; CDR3 DNA: TGTGCCAGCAGCTTAACTGGACAGGAAGAGACCCAGTACTTC; V gene: TRBV7-6; clone size: many; D gene: TRBD1; J gene: TRBJ2-5
CDR3 protein: CASSRRLAGGSDTQYF; CDR3 DNA: TGTGCCAGCAGCAGAAGACTAGCGGGGGGTTCAGATACGCAGTATTTT; V gene: TRBV7-8; clone size: -; D gene: TRBD2; J gene: TRBJ2-3
CDR3 protein: CASSEMFNEQFF; CDR3 DNA: TGTGCCAGCTCCGAGATGTTCAATGAGCAGTTCTTC; V gene: TRBV2; clone size: many; D gene: -; J gene: TRBJ2-1
CDR3 protein: CSARLNTGLAGVDTQYF; CDR3 DNA: TGCAGTGCTAGACTTAACACGGGACTAGCGGGAGTAGATACGCAGTATTTT; V gene: TRBV20-1; clone size: -; D gene: TRBD2; J gene: TRBJ2-3
CDR3 protein: CASSWTIGNNEQFF; CDR3 DNA: TGTGCCAGCAGTTGGACTATAGGGAACAATGAGCAGTTCTTC; V gene: TRBV6-2/TRBV6-3; clone size: once; D gene: -; J gene: TRBJ2-1
CDR3 protein: CASKRGSSYNEQFF; CDR3 DNA: TGTGCCAGCAAACGCGGGAGCTCCTACAATGAGCAGTTCTTC; V gene: TRBV2; clone size: many; D gene: TRBD2; J gene: TRBJ2-1
CDR3 protein: CSASGTSGQTDTQYF; CDR3 DNA: TGCAGTGCTAGTGGGACTAGCGGGCAAACAGATACGCAGTATTTT; V gene: TRBV20-1; clone size: -; D gene: TRBD2; J gene: TRBJ2-3
CDR3 protein: CASSVGRGSWEQYF; CDR3 DNA: TGTGCCAGCAGCGTAGGGAGGGGGTCTTGGGAGCAGTACTTC; V gene: TRBV9; clone size: -; D gene: -; J gene: TRBJ2-4
CDR3 protein: CASSRDRWNQPQHF; CDR3 DNA: TGTGCCAGCAGCCGGGACAGATGGAATCAGCCCCAGCATTTT; V gene: TRBV3-1; clone size: -; D gene: TRBD1; J gene: TRBJ1-5
CDR3 protein: CASSYSGPHEGQGEQFF; CDR3 DNA: TGTGCCAGCAGTTACTCTGGGCCCCACGAGGGTCAGGGTGAGCAGTTCTTC; V gene: TRBV6-6; clone size: -; D gene: -; J gene: TRBJ2-1
CDR3 protein: CAGMGSTSYEQYF; CDR3 DNA: TGTGCCGGCATGGGGTCAACGTCATACGAGCAGTACTTC; V gene: TRBV28; clone size: once; D gene: -; J gene: TRBJ2-7
CDR3 protein: CASSQLTGSNTEAFF; CDR3 DNA: TGTGCCAGCAGCCAACTGACAGGGTCGAACACTGAAGCTTTCTTT; V gene: TRBV3-1; clone size: -; D gene: TRBD1; J gene: TRBJ1-1
CDR3 protein: CASSYSRAVAKNIQYF; CDR3 DNA: TGTGCCAGCAGTTACTCCAGGGCAGTAGCCAAAAACATTCAGTACTTC; V gene: TRBV6-5; clone size: once; D gene: -; J gene: TRBJ2-4
CDR3 protein: CASSPDRGIQPQHF; CDR3 DNA: TGTGCCAGCAGCCCGGACAGGGGAATTCAGCCCCAGCATTTT; V gene: TRBV6-6; clone size: once; D gene: TRBD1; J gene: TRBJ1-5
CDR3 protein: CSVAAPGTGRSEAFF; CDR3 DNA: TGCAGTGTTGCCGCCCCCGGGACCGGACGTAGCGAAGCCTTCTTT; V gene: TRBV20-1; clone size: -; D gene: -; J gene: TRBJ1-1
CDR3 protein: CASSLPRSSTDTQYF; CDR3 DNA: TGTGCCAGCAGCCTCCCCCGGTCTTCCACAGATACGCAGTATTTT; V gene: TRBV3-1; clone size: once; D gene: -; J gene: TRBJ2-3
CDR3 protein: CASSPGQSGDTQYF; CDR3 DNA: TGTGCCAGCAGCCCGGGACAGTCAGGAGATACGCAGTATTTT; V gene: TRBV7-9; clone size: many; D gene: TRBD1; J gene: TRBJ2-3
CDR3 protein: CASSLAPGRANTGELFF; CDR3 DNA: TGCGCCAGCAGCTTGGCCCCGGGACGCGCGAACACCGGGGAGCTGTTTTTT; V gene: TRBV5-1; clone size: -; D gene: -; J gene: TRBJ2-2
CDR3 protein: CASSSRGESGRNYGYTF; CDR3 DNA: TGCGCCAGCAGCTCGCGGGGCGAGTCAGGACGCAACTATGGCTACACCTTC; V gene: TRBV5-1; clone size: -; D gene: -; J gene: TRBJ1-2
CDR3 protein: CASSQDLASGADTQYF; CDR3 DNA: TGCGCCAGCAGCCAAGATCTGGCTAGCGGGGCAGATACGCAGTATTTT; V gene: TRBV4-3; clone size: few; D gene: TRBD2; J gene: TRBJ2-3
CDR3 protein: CASSLATGRGLLKPFF; CDR3 DNA: TGCGCCAGCAGCTTGGCTACAGGGAGGGGTCTACTGAAACCTTTCTTT; V gene: TRBV5-1; clone size: -; D gene: -; J gene: TRBJ1-1
CDR3 protein: CASSRDRNTEAFF; CDR3 DNA: TGTGCCAGCAGCCGGGACAGGAACACTGAAGCTTTCTTT; V gene: TRBV5-5; clone size: many; D gene: TRBD1; J gene: TRBJ1-1
CDR3 protein: CASGSLGGYTF; CDR3 DNA: TGTGCCAGCGGTTCCCTAGGAGGCTACACCTTC; V gene: TRBV12-3/TRBV12-4; clone size: -; D gene: -; J gene: TRBJ1-2
CDR3 protein: CSARGQSYGYTF; CDR3 DNA: TGCAGTGCTAGAGGACAATCCTATGGCTACACCTTC; V gene: TRBV20-1; clone size: -; D gene: -; J gene: TRBJ1-2
CDR3 protein: CASPYLGQGNTGELFF; CDR3 DNA: TGCGCCAGCCCTTATCTCGGACAGGGGAACACCGGGGAGCTGTTTTTT; V gene: TRBV4-3; clone size: -; D gene: TRBD1; J gene: TRBJ2-2
CDR3 protein: CASRRAANYEQYF; CDR3 DNA: TGTGCCAGCAGAAGGGCAGCGAACTACGAGCAGTACTTC; V gene: TRBV27; clone size: many; D gene: -; J gene: TRBJ2-7
CDR3 protein: CASSQLQGVNTEAFF; CDR3 DNA: TGCGCCAGCAGCCAACTACAGGGCGTGAACACTGAAGCTTTCTTT; V gene: TRBV4-1; clone size: -; D gene: -; J gene: TRBJ1-1
CDR3 protein: CASSNTDRKETQYF; CDR3 DNA: TGTGCCAGCAGCAATACCGACAGGAAAGAGACCCAGTACTTC; V gene: TRBV11-1; clone size: -; D gene: -; J gene: TRBJ2-5
CDR3 protein: CSARIPGGQRNTIYF; CDR3 DNA: TGCAGTGCTAGAATTCCGGGGGGCCAGAGAAACACCATATATTTT; V gene: TRBV20-1; clone size: few; D gene: -; J gene: TRBJ1-3
CDR3 protein: CSVESGTGLSGANVLTF; CDR3 DNA: TGCAGCGTTGAATCTGGGACAGGGTTGTCTGGGGCCAACGTCCTGACTTTC; V gene: TRBV29-1; clone size: few; D gene: TRBD1; J gene: TRBJ2-6
CDR3 protein: CASSFATGSIAGNTIYF; CDR3 DNA: TGTGCCAGCAGCTTTGCGACAGGGTCCATCGCTGGAAACACCATATATTTT; V gene: TRBV7-2; clone size: -; D gene: TRBD1; J gene: TRBJ1-3
CDR3 protein: CASSPSRLYNEQFF; CDR3 DNA: TGTGCCAGCTCACCATCTCGCCTTTACAATGAGCAGTTCTTC; V gene: TRBV18; clone size: many; D gene: -; J gene: TRBJ2-1
CDR3 protein: CASSITPLDRGLYEQYF; CDR3 DNA: TGTGCCAGTAGTATAACTCCCTTGGACAGGGGGCTTTATGAGCAGTACTTC; V gene: TRBV19; clone size: many; D gene: TRBD1; J gene: TRBJ2-7
CDR3 protein: CASSPRDRASGEGYTF; CDR3 DNA: TGTGCCAGCTCACCACGGGACAGGGCGTCGGGGGAAGGCTACACCTTC; V gene: TRBV18; clone size: few; D gene: TRBD1; J gene: TRBJ1-2
CDR3 protein: CASSFYSGTAKSVNEQFF; CDR3 DNA: TGTGCCAGCAGTTTCTACTCCGGGACAGCCAAAAGTGTAAATGAGCAGTTCTTC; V gene: TRBV6-5; clone size: -; D gene: TRBD1; J gene: TRBJ2-1
CDR3 protein: CASSFNNGELFF; CDR3 DNA: TGCGCCAGCAGCTTCAATAACGGGGAGCTGTTTTTT; V gene: TRBV5-1; clone size: -; D gene: -; J gene: TRBJ2-2
CDR3 protein: CASSSDSKETQYF; CDR3 DNA: TGTGCCAGCAGTTCAGACAGCAAAGAGACCCAGTACTTC; V gene: TRBV12-3/TRBV12-4; clone size: many; D gene: -; J gene: TRBJ2-5
CDR3 protein: CASSYSGQNSYEQYF; CDR3 DNA: TGTGCCAGCAGTTACTCGGGACAGAACTCCTACGAGCAGTACTTC; V gene: TRBV6-6; clone size: many; D gene: TRBD1; J gene: TRBJ2-7
CDR3 protein: CASSSRTGRGYTF; CDR3 DNA: TGTGCCAGCAGTTCTCGGACAGGGCGAGGCTACACCTTC; V gene: TRBV12-3/TRBV12-4; clone size: many; D gene: TRBD1; J gene: TRBJ1-2
CDR3 protein: CASSTQGKNEKLFF; CDR3 DNA: TGTGCCAGCAGCACACAGGGGAAGAATGAAAAACTGTTTTTT; V gene: TRBV7-9; clone size: many; D gene: TRBD1; J gene: TRBJ1-4
CDR3 protein: CAISEGTGFNQPQHF; CDR3 DNA: TGTGCCATCAGTGAGGGTACAGGGTTCAATCAGCCCCAGCATTTT; V gene: TRBV10-3; clone size: -; D gene: -; J gene: TRBJ1-5
CDR3 protein: CASSLYGSTDTQYF; CDR3 DNA: TGTGCCAGCAGTTTATACGGGAGTACAGATACGCAGTATTTT; V gene: TRBV12-3/TRBV12-4; clone size: many; D gene: -; J gene: TRBJ2-3
CDR3 protein: CASRPFGTGSYGYTF; CDR3 DNA: TGTGCCAGCAGACCCTTCGGGACAGGGAGCTATGGCTACACCTTC; V gene: TRBV6-5; clone size: -; D gene: TRBD1; J gene: TRBJ1-2
CDR3 protein: CASRWQFNSPLHF; CDR3 DNA: TGTGCCAGCAGATGGCAGTTTAATTCACCCCTCCACTTT; V gene: TRBV2; clone size: -; D gene: -; J gene: TRBJ1-6
CDR3 protein: CSVVAQLGETQYF; CDR3 DNA: TGCAGCGTTGTAGCCCAGCTTGGAGAGACCCAGTACTTC; V gene: TRBV29-1; clone size: many; D gene: -; J gene: TRBJ2-5
CDR3 protein: CASSLAEGAEQYF; CDR3 DNA: TGTGCCAGCAGCTTAGCGGAGGGGGCTGAGCAGTACTTC; V gene: TRBV7-7; clone size: -; D gene: -; J gene: TRBJ2-5
CDR3 protein: CASSRRAVQDTQYF; CDR3 DNA: TGTGCCAGCAGCCGCCGGGCAGTCCAAGATACGCAGTATTTT; V gene: TRBV12-3/TRBV12-4; clone size: -; D gene: -; J gene: TRBJ2-3